This TCR beta chain was identified during a study of blood T cell repertoires in COVID-19. For the study at large: The analysed material was cDNA or gDNA that came from T cells, B-cell-depleted T cells, or PBMCs.

Germline assignment: CDR1 SEHNR and CDR2 FQNEAQ (reference sequence). CDR3 length equals 14 residues. With 1 base removed from V and 0 bases from J, the gap between germline ends came to 6 bases. Per the original data handling: Reference gene primer amplification in the assay estimated nucleated cell counts. Measured with immunoSEQ multiplex PCR; TCRdb has only the in-frame clones, and not every one. V, J and clone size are those of that table, while D and trimming were read from the DNA. The sample includes fewer than 250,000 clones, around 86% of them seen just once. The sequence derives from a man aged 50 or older with acute or convalescent COVID-19. The chain couples TRBV7-9 to TRBJ1-1, with D hard to call. Input material: peripheral blood. DNA for the CDR3: TGTGCCAGCAGCTTAGAACAGTTGAACACTGAAGCTTTCTTT. As protein: CASSLEQLNTEAFF.